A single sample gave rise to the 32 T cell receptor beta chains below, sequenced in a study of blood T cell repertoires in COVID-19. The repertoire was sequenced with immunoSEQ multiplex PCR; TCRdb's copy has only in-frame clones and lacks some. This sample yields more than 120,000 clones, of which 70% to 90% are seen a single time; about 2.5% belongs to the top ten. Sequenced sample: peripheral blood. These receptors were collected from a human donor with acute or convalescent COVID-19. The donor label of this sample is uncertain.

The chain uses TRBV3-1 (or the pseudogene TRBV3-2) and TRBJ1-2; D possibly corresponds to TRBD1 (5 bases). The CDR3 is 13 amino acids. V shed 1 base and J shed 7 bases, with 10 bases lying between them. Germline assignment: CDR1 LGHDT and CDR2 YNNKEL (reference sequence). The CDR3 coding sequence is TGTGCCAGCAGCCAAGTCAGGAGGGGTGGCTACACCTTC. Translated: CASSQVRRGGYTF.

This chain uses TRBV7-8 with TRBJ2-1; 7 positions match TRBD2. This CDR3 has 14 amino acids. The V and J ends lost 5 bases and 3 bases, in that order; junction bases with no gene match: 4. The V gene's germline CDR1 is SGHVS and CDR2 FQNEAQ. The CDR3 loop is CASSVGGSYNEQFF. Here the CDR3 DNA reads TGTGCCAGCAGCGTCGGGGGGAGCTACAATGAGCAGTTCTTC.

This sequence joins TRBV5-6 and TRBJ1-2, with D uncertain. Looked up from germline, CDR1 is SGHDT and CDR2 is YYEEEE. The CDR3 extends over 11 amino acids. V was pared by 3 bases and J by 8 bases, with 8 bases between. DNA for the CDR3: TGTGCCAGCAGCTCCGCGTGGGGCTACACCTTC. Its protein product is CASSSAWGYTF.

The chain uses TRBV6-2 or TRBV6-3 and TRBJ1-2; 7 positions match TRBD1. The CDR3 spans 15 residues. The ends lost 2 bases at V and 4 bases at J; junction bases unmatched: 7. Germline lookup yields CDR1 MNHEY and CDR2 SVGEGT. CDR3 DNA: TGTGCCAGCAGTTACGACAGGGCCACCTCCTATGGCTACACCTTC. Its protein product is CASSYDRATSYGYTF.

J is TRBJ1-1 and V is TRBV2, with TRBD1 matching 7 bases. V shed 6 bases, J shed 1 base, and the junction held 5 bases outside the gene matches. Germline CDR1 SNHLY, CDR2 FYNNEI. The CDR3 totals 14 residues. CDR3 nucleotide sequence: TGTGCCAGCAGCGGTAACAGGGGGAACACTGAAGCTTTCTTT. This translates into CASSGNRGNTEAFF.

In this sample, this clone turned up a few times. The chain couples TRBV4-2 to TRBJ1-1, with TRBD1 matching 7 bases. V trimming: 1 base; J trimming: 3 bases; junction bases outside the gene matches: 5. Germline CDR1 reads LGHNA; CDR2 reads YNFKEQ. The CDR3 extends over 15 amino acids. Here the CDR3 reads CASSQVGGGYTEAFF. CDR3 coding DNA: TGTGCCAGCAGCCAAGTAGGAGGGGGCTACACTGAAGCTTTCTTT.

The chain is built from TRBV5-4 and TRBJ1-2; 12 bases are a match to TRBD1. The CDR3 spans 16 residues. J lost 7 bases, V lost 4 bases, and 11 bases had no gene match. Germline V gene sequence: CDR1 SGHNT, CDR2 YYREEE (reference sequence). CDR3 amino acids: CASSLAPGQGAGGYTF. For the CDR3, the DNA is TGTGCCAGCAGCCTGGCCCCGGGACAGGGGGCGGGTGGCTACACCTTC.

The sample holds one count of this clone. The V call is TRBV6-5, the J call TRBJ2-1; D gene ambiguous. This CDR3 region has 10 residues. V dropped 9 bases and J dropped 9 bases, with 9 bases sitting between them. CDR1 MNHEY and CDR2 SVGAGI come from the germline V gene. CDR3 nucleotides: TGTGCCAGTTCGCGGAGTGAGCAGTTCTTC. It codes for CASSRSEQFF.

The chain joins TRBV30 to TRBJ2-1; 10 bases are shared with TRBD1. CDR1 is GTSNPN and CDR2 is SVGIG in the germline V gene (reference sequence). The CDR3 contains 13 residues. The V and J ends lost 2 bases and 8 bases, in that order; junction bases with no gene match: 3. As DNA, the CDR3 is TGTGCCTGGAGTCCCGGGACAGGGGATGAGCAGTTCTTC. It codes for CAWSPGTGDEQFF.

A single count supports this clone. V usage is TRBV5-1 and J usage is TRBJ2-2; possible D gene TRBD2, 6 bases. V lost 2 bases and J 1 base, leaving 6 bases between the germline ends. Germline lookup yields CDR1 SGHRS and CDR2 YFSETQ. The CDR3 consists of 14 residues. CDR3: CASSFGRNTGELFF. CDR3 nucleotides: TGCGCCAGCAGCTTCGGGAGGAACACCGGGGAGCTGTTTTTT.

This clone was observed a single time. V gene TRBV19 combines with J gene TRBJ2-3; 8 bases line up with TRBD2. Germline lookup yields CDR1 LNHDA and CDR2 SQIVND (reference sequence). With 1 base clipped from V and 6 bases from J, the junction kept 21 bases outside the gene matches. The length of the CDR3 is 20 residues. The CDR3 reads CASSIGWGSGAGLRSDTQYF. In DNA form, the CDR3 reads TGTGCCAGTAGTATAGGGTGGGGTAGCGGGGCCGGACTACGTTCCGATACGCAGTATTTT. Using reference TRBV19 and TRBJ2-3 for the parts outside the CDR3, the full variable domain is DGGITQSPKYLFRKEGQNVTLSCEQNLNHDAMYWYRQDPGQGLRLIYYSQIVNDFQKGDIAEGYSVSREKKESFPLTVTSAQKNPTAFYLCASSIGWGSGAGLRSDTQYFGPGTRLTVL.

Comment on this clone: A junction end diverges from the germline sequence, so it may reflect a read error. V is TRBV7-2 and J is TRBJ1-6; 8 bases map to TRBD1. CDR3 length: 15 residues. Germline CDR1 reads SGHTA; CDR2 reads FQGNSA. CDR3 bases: TGTGCCAGCAGCTCAAGGACAGGGAATAACTCACCCCTCCACTTT. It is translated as CASSSRTGNNSPLHF.

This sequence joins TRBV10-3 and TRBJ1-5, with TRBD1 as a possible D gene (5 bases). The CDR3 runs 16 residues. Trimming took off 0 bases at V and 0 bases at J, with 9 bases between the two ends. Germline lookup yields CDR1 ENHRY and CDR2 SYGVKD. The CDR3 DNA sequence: TGTGCCATCAGTGAGTCCAGGGCAGATAGCAATCAGCCCCAGCATTTT. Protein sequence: CAISESRADSNQPQHF.

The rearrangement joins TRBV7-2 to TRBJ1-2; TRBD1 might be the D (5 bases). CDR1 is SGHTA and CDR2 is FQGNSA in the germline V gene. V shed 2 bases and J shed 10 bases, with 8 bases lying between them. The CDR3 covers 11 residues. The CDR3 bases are TGTGCCAGCAGCTTAATGGGGCTCTACACCTTC. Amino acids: CASSLMGLYTF.

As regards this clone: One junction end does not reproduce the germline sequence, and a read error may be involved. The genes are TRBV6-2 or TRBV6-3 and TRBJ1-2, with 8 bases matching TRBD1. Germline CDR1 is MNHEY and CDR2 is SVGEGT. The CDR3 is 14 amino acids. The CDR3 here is CASSYDSGGYRYTF. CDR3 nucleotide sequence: TGTGCCAGCAGTTACGATTCAGGGGGCTATCGCTACACCTTC.

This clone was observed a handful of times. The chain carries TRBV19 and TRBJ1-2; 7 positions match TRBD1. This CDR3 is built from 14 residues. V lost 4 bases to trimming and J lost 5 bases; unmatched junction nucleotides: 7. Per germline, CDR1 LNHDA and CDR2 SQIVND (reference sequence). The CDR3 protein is CASSTPGTEYGYTF. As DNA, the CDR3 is TGTGCCAGTAGTACTCCCGGGACAGAATATGGCTACACCTTC.

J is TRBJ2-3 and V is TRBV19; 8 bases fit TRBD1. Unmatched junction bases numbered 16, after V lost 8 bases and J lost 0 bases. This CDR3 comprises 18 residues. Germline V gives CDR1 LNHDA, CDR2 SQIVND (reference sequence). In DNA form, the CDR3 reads TGTGCCAGTTGGGGGACAGGCGACTCGGAGCCCAGCACAGATACGCAGTATTTT. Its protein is CASWGTGDSEPSTDTQYF. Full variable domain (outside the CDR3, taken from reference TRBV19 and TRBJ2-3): DGGITQSPKYLFRKEGQNVTLSCEQNLNHDAMYWYRQDPGQGLRLIYYSQIVNDFQKGDIAEGYSVSREKKESFPLTVTSAQKNPTAFYLCASWGTGDSEPSTDTQYFGPGTRLTVL.

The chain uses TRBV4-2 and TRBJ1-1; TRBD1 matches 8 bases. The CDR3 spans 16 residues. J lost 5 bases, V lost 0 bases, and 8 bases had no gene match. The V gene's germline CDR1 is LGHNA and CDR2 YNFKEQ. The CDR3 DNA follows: TGTGCCAGCAGCCAAGATCCGCAGGGGGCGAAGACTGAAGCTTTCTTT. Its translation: CASSQDPQGAKTEAFF.

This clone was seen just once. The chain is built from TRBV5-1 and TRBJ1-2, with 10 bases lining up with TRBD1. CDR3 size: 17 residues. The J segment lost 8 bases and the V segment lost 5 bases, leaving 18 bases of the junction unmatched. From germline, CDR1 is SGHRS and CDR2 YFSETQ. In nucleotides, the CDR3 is TGCGCCAGCAGTAGCGGGACAGGGGCCTTTTTGGGAGTAGGCTACACCTTC. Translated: CASSSGTGAFLGVGYTF.

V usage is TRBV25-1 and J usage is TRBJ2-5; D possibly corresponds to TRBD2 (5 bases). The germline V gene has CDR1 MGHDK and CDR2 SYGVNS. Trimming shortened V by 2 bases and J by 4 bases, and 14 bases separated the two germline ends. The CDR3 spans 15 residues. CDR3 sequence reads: CASSERFEGGETQYF. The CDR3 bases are TGTGCCAGCAGTGAACGGTTTGAGGGTGGAGAGACCCAGTACTTC.

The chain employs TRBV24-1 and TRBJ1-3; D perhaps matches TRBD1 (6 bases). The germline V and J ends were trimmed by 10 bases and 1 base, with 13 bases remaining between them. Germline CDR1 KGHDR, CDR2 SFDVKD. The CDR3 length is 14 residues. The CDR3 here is CATATGGSGNTIYF. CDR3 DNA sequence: TGTGCCACAGCGACAGGAGGATCTGGAAACACCATATATTTT.

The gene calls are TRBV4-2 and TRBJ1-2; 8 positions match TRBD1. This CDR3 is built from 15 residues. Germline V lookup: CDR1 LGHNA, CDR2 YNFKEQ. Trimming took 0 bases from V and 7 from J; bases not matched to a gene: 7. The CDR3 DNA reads TGTGCCAGCAGCCAAGATAGACAGGGGCACTTTGGCTACACCTTC. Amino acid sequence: CASSQDRQGHFGYTF.

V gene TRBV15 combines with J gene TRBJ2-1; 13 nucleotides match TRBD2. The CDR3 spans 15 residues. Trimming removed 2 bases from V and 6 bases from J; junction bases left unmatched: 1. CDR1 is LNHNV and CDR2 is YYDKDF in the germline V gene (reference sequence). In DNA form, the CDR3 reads TGTGCCACCAGCAGAACTAGCGGGGGGGTCAATGAGCAGTTCTTC. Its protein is CATSRTSGGVNEQFF.

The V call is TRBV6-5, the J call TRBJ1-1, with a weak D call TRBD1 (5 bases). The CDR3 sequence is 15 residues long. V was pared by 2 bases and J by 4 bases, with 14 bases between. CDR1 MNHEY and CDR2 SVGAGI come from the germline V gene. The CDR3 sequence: CASSYGGSGGTEAFF. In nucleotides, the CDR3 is TGTGCCAGCAGTTACGGGGGGAGTGGGGGCACTGAAGCTTTCTTT.

The CDR3 nucleotides are TGTGCCATCAGTGAGTCAAGCGGGGAGCGGTACTATGGCTACACCTTC. Translation: CAISESSGERYYGYTF. The V and J genes are TRBV10-3 and TRBJ1-2; the D is unclear. Trimming pared 0 bases from V and 3 bases from J, leaving 14 bases between. Germline lookup yields CDR1 ENHRY and CDR2 SYGVKD. The CDR3 totals 16 residues.

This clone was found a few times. CDR3 region: CASRIIRDRNYGYTF. CDR3 DNA: TGTGCCAGCAGGATCATTCGGGACAGGAACTATGGCTACACCTTC. The chain joins TRBV5-8 to TRBJ1-2; 8 positions match TRBD1. Germline-derived CDR1 and CDR2 are SGHTS and YDEGEE. CDR3 length equals 15 residues. V was pared by 5 bases and J by 2 bases, with 8 bases of the junction left unmatched.

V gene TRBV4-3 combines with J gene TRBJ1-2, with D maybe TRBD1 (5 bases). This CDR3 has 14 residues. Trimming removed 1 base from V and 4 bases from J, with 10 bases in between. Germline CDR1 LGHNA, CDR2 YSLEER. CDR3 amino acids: CASSQGQTSYGYTF. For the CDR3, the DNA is TGCGCCAGCAGCCAAGGACAGACCTCCTATGGCTACACCTTC.

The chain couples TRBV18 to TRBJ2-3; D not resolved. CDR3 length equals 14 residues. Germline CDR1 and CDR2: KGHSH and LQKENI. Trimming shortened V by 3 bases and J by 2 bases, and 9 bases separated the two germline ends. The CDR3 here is CASSPAGYTDTQYF. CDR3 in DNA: TGTGCCAGCTCACCTGCCGGTTACACAGATACGCAGTATTTT.

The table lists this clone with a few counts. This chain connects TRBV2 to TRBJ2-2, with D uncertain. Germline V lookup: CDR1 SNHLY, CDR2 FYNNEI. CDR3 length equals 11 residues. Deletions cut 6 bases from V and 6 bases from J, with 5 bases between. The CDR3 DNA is TGTGCCAGCAGGCTAGCCGGGGAGCTGTTTTTT. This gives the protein CASRLAGELFF.

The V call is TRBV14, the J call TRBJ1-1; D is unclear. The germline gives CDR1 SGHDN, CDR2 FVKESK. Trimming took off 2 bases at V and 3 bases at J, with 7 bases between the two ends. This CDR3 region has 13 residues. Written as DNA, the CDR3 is TGTGCCAGCAGCCAACAGGTTGACACTGAAGCTTTCTTT. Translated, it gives CASSQQVDTEAFF.

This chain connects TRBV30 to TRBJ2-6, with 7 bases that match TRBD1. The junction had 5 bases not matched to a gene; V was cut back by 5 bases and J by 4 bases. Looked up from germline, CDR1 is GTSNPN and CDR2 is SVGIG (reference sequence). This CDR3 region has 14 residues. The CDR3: CAWDRVAGANVLTF. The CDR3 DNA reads TGTGCCTGGGACAGGGTAGCCGGGGCCAACGTCCTGACTTTC.

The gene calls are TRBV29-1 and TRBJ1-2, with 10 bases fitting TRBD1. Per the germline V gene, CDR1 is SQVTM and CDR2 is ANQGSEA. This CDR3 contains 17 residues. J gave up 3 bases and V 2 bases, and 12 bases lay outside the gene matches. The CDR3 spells CSVEFGQGGRIDYGYTF. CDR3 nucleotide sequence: TGCAGCGTTGAATTTGGACAGGGGGGTAGGATAGACTATGGCTACACCTTC.